This TCR beta chain was recorded in a study of PD-1 blockade in classical Hodgkin lymphoma (dated by TCRdb to 2020 to 2021). Notes on the research overall: Nivolumab dosing was 3 mg/kg intravenously every 2 weeks, continuing until either disease progression or unacceptable toxicity. A peripheral blood immune signature of response to PD-1 blockade in classical Hodgkin lymphoma was defined using TCR beta sequencing and CyTOF.

Reading the label with the study, this specimen's time point is: cycle 1 day 1 (C1D1), immediately before nivolumab initiation. Every trial patient had relapsed after autologous stem cell transplantation, and cohorts A, B and C differed in prior brentuximab vedotin exposure. The trial cohort was composed of under 70 patients with relapsed/refractory classical Hodgkin lymphoma, for whom complete response, partial response or progressive disease was recorded as best overall response. Trial patients were treated with single-agent nivolumab in the multi-cohort phase II CheckMate 205 trial. An independent review committee assessed best overall response by applying the 2007 International Working Group response criteria. PBMCs from the trial were collected at three points: immediately before nivolumab initiation (C1D1), and during therapy at cycle 2 day 1 and cycle 4 day 1. Peripheral blood was collected in 8 mL Vacutainer Cell Preparation Tubes, from which PBMCs were isolated by centrifugation and then cryopreserved.

Study-wide conclusions, independent of this receptor: Lower diversity was seen in patients whose nivolumab began less than 1 year after ASCT, and these patients were left out of later analyses so that immune reconstitution would not confound the results. Baseline TCR diversity was reported to be lower in newly diagnosed patients than in healthy donors, and even lower in relapsed/refractory patients. Trial patients achieving complete response had baseline diversity similar to newly diagnosed patients, whereas partial responders and progressors had significantly lower diversity. The study was limited to a single clinical trial cohort, and causes of repertoire differences, possibly disease activity or prior therapy, remained undefined. By C4D1, a significant rise was seen in CD4+ TCR diversity but not in CD8+ TCR diversity (p=0.0027 vs p=0.16), and the rise was most apparent among complete responders (p=0.02).

As encoded in the germline V gene, CDR1 is ENHRY while CDR2 is SYGVKD. Trimming removed 8 bases from V and 3 bases from J; the gene matches leave 2 bases unexplained. The CDR3 numbers 14 residues from cysteine through phenylalanine. The sequence is cut down to CDR3 DNA, 42 bases in frame from base 1. Comments on this clone: No antigen is known for it. It has no much larger one-base neighbor in the sample; base qualities were not kept.

The Qiagen DNeasy kit was used to extract genomic DNA both from unsorted PBMCs and from the negatively selected CD4+ and CD8+ fractions. TCR beta CDR3 regions were subjected to amplification by immunoSEQ multiplex PCR with primers that anneal to V and J segments. A synthetic immune receptor repertoire was used to minimize amplification bias, and any remaining bias was removed computationally after sequencing. Per the original workflow: Custom Python scripts were used to quantify repertoire diversity as the Shannon entropy index. Unsorted, CD4+ and CD8+ repertoires were analyzed separately, except for combined analyses in which CD4+ and CD8+ sequences were merged in silico. Clonal expansion was defined as a frequency increase of at least 2-fold after treatment compared with C1D1, and clones undetected at baseline were assigned a pseudocount of 0.5. Singleton clones were defined as clones with 0 or 1 copy at C1D1, and non-singleton clones were defined as clones with 2 or more copies. Clones expanded in unsorted samples were annotated as CD4+, CD8+ or unknown by matching protein sequences in sorted samples from the same patient. Diversity changes from C1D1 to C4D1 were tested in paired samples using Wilcoxon tests. TCRdb holds this immuneACCESS table with in-frame rearrangements only. Some clones are missing; in checked studies, unresolved V genes explain under half, and the rest has no known cause. That table supplies the V and J calls and clone size; D and trimming were determined from the DNA. The sample records 30,000 to 45,000 clones, 85% to 90% of which are singletons. The top ten clones comprise approximately 10% of the sample.

This TCR came from a human donor with classical Hodgkin lymphoma. The chain joins TRBV10-3 to TRBJ2-2; 11 bases in the junction line up with TRBD1. Here the sequenced sample was peripheral blood mononuclear cells (PBMCs), taken at baseline. The CDR3 in this case is CAIGQGAYTGELFF. The sequenced DNA: TGTGCCATCGGACAGGGGGCTTACACCGGGGAGCTGTTTTTT.